The 30 T cell receptor beta chains below were found in one sample sequenced in a study of blood T cell repertoires in COVID-19. Profiling relied on immunoSEQ multiplex PCR, and the TCRdb table lists in-frame clones only, not all of them. The sample records 160,000 or so clones, roughly four fifths being singletons. The specimen was peripheral blood. The receptors were sampled from a human donor in a cohort sampled during active COVID-19.

The genes are TRBV28 and TRBJ2-2; TRBD1 agrees at 7 bases. Germline values: CDR1 MDHEN, CDR2 SYDVKM. The CDR3 spans 13 residues. The V gene end was trimmed by 11 bases and the J gene end by 4 bases; junction bases not matched to a gene: 7. Here the CDR3 reads CAARDSSTGELFF. CDR3 nucleotide sequence: TGTGCCGCCCGGGACAGCAGCACCGGGGAGCTGTTTTTT.

The chain joins TRBV12-5 to TRBJ2-1; TRBD1 aligns across 9 bases. CDR1 and CDR2 from the germline V gene are LGHNT and FRNRAP. V shed 3 bases and J 1 base; nucleotides not matched to a gene: 13. The CDR3 consists of 19 residues. The CDR3 is CASGLYRQGVLGSYNEQFF. CDR3 nucleotides: TGTGCTAGTGGTTTATACCGACAGGGGGTATTAGGGTCCTACAATGAGCAGTTCTTC.

The chain carries TRBV28 and TRBJ2-7; TRBD1 agrees at 9 bases. V was pared by 4 bases and J by 0 bases, with 4 bases of the junction left unmatched. The CDR3 consists of 15 residues. Germline CDR1 reads MDHEN; CDR2 reads SYDVKM. CDR3 in amino acids: CASSSPGQGSYEQYF. CDR3 nucleotides: TGTGCCAGCAGTTCCCCGGGACAGGGCTCCTACGAGCAGTACTTC.

A few counts support this clone. The rearrangement links TRBV4-2 to TRBJ2-7; D unclear. The CDR3 has 18 amino acids. The germline V gene has CDR1 LGHNA and CDR2 YNFKEQ. V was cut by 0 bases and J by 3 bases, with 21 bases left in between. The CDR3 nucleotides read TGTGCCAGCAGCCAAGATCTGACTTCGGCTACGGCAAACTACGAGCAGTACTTC. Its translation: CASSQDLTSATANYEQYF.

The chain recombines TRBV6-2 or TRBV6-3 with TRBJ2-1, with TRBD1 matching 11 bases. The V and J ends lost 1 base and 7 bases, in that order; junction bases with no gene match: 3. Germline V gene sequence: CDR1 MNHEY, CDR2 SVGEGT. The CDR3 length is 15 residues. CDR3 in DNA: TGTGCCAGCAGTTACTTGCGGGACAGGGGGAATGAGCAGTTCTTC. This codes for CASSYLRDRGNEQFF.

The rearrangement links TRBV11-2 to TRBJ2-7; a weak D match, TRBD2 (6 bases). The CDR3 covers 11 residues. Germline loops: CDR1 SGHAT, CDR2 FQNNGV. V was shortened by 10 bases and J by 5 bases, with 12 bases between the two germline ends. The CDR3 protein is CATGGGDEQYF. CDR3 DNA sequence: TGTGCCACTGGAGGAGGGGACGAGCAGTACTTC.

The DNA for the CDR3 is TGTGCCAGCAGCGACTCCAGAAGATACAATGAGCAGTTCTTC. Protein sequence: CASSDSRRYNEQFF. The chain employs TRBV11-2 and TRBJ2-1; D call uncertain. V was trimmed by 5 bases and J by 4 bases, leaving 12 bases between them. The CDR3 consists of 14 residues. The V gene's germline CDR1 is SGHAT and CDR2 FQNNGV.

The chain carries TRBV3-1 (or the pseudogene TRBV3-2) and TRBJ1-4, with D hard to call. The CDR3 extends over 13 amino acids. The ends were cut back, 4 bases at V and 7 bases at J, with 10 bases in the middle. The germline gives CDR1 LGHDT, CDR2 YNNKEL (reference sequence). CDR3 amino acids: CASSRANFEKLFF. The CDR3 coding sequence is TGTGCCAGCAGCCGGGCCAATTTTGAAAAACTGTTTTTT.

The chain carries TRBV6-5 and TRBJ1-1, with D hard to call. Germline assignment: CDR1 MNHEY and CDR2 SVGAGI. Trimming shortened V by 2 bases and J by 1 base, and 11 bases separated the two germline ends. The CDR3 length is 15 residues. The CDR3, as DNA: TGTGCCAGCAGTTACCAGAGGTTGACGAACACTGAAGCTTTCTTT. Translated: CASSYQRLTNTEAFF.

The chain couples TRBV6-5 to TRBJ1-3, with unresolved D. This CDR3 spans 12 amino acids. The germline V and J ends were trimmed by 4 bases and 8 bases, with 9 bases remaining between them. Germline V CDR1 and CDR2: MNHEY, SVGAGI. CDR3 in DNA: TGTGCCAGCAGTTCCTCCGGGGACACCATATATTTT. Protein product: CASSSSGDTIYF.

This rearrangement joins TRBV19 to TRBJ1-2, with D possibly TRBD1 on 6 matching bases. Germline V gives CDR1 LNHDA, CDR2 SQIVND (reference sequence). This CDR3 region has 13 residues. The germline V and J ends were trimmed by 5 bases and 2 bases, with 9 bases remaining between them. CDR3 bases: TGTGCCAGTAGTCCCAGGGGAAACTATGGCTACACCTTC. This sequence encodes CASSPRGNYGYTF.

The rearrangement links TRBV27 to TRBJ1-6; 12 positions match TRBD1. V lost 4 bases and J lost 0; bases outside the gene matches: 10. Germline V gene lookup returns CDR1 MNHEY and CDR2 SMNVEV (reference sequence). The CDR3 sequence is 20 residues long. The CDR3 region is CASSWTPGQGAGSYNSPLHF. The CDR3 nucleotides read TGTGCCAGCAGTTGGACGCCGGGACAGGGGGCCGGCTCCTATAATTCACCCCTCCACTTT.

The chain carries TRBV27 and TRBJ2-3, with 8 bases lining up with TRBD2. Losses at the gene ends were 2 bases for V and 2 bases for J; bases not matched to a gene: 3. This CDR3 contains 15 residues. CDR1 is MNHEY, CDR2 SMNVEV, per germline (reference sequence). The CDR3, as DNA: TGTGCCAGCAGTTTAGGGACTAGGACCACAGATACGCAGTATTTT. Translated, it gives CASSLGTRTTDTQYF.

This clone turned up a few times. The chain joins TRBV18 to TRBJ2-1, with 13 positions matching TRBD2. J lost 15 bases, V lost 0 bases, and 8 bases had no gene match. The CDR3 is made up of 15 amino acids. The germline V gene has CDR1 KGHSH and CDR2 LQKENI. CDR3 nucleotides: TGTGCCAGCTCACCACCGGGACTAGCGGGACTGCCGCCGTTCTTC. Translation gives CASSPPGLAGLPPFF.

The rearrangement joins TRBV5-1 to TRBJ2-6; a possible D gene is TRBD1 (7 bases). CDR3 length: 20 residues. The germline CDR1 and CDR2 sequences are SGHRS and YFSETQ. V lost 3 bases and J lost 0, with 22 bases in between. Here the CDR3 DNA reads TGCGCCAGCAGCTATGGAGGGGGCTCATCTCTGATCTCTGGGGCCAACGTCCTGACTTTC. As protein: CASSYGGGSSLISGANVLTF. The full variable domain, completed using reference TRBV5-1 and TRBJ2-6, is KAGVTQTPRYLIKTRGQQVTLSCSPISGHRSVSWYQQTPGQGLQFLFEYFSETQRNKGNFPGRFSGRQFSNSRSEMNVSTLELGDSALYLCASSYGGGSSLISGANVLTFGAGSRLTVL.

DNA for the CDR3: TGTGCCAGCAGTTACGCTTCCGGGACAGGACAATACGAGCAGTACTTC. It codes for CASSYASGTGQYEQYF. The rearrangement joins TRBV6-5 to TRBJ2-7; 8 bases agree with TRBD1. CDR3 length: 16 amino acids. CDR1 is MNHEY, CDR2 SVGAGI, per germline. V lost 2 bases and J lost 4; bases outside the gene matches: 10.

The chain links TRBV19 to TRBJ2-7; TRBD2 aligns across 7 bases. Germline V gene lookup returns CDR1 LNHDA and CDR2 SQIVND (reference sequence). The ends lost 3 bases at V and 2 bases at J; junction bases unmatched: 4. The CDR3 runs to 14 residues. The CDR3 here is CASSINRGAYEQYF. CDR3 bases: TGTGCCAGTAGTATTAACCGGGGGGCCTACGAGCAGTACTTC.

The rearrangement links TRBV6-4 to TRBJ2-1; 7 bases match TRBD2. V shed 0 bases, J shed 8 bases, and the junction held 7 bases outside the gene matches. This CDR3 is 15 amino acids long. Germline V lookup: CDR1 MRHNA, CDR2 SNTAGT. The CDR3 nucleotides read TGTGCCAGCAGTGACTCCGGGGGGTCTAGCGATGAGCAGTTCTTC. It is translated as CASSDSGGSSDEQFF.

The genes are TRBV7-9 and TRBJ1-1, with no clear D. The CDR3 has 14 residues. V was pared by 1 base and J by 1 base, with 7 bases between. Germline V CDR1 and CDR2: SEHNR, FQNEAQ (reference sequence). The CDR3 sequence is CASSLVAENTEAFF. In DNA, the CDR3 is TGTGCCAGCAGCTTAGTGGCAGAGAACACTGAAGCTTTCTTT.

The V gene is TRBV11-3, the J gene TRBJ2-1, with 7 positions matching TRBD2. The CDR3 spans 14 residues. Germline V lookup: CDR1 SGHNT, CDR2 YENEEA. Losses at the gene ends were 5 bases for V and 5 bases for J; bases not matched to a gene: 6. As DNA, the CDR3 is TGTGCCAGCAGCCCAGGGACTACCAACAATGAGCAGTTCTTC. Its translation is CASSPGTTNNEQFF.

V gene TRBV24-1 combines with J gene TRBJ2-5; 7 bases are a match to TRBD2. J gave up 3 bases and V 1 base, and 7 bases lay outside the gene matches. Germline V gene sequence: CDR1 KGHDR, CDR2 SFDVKD. The CDR3 runs to 16 residues. CDR3 DNA sequence: TGTGCCACCAGTGATTTTAAAGCGAGCGGGGAAGAGACCCAGTACTTC. It codes for CATSDFKASGEETQYF.

The chain joins TRBV6-2 or TRBV6-3 to TRBJ1-5, with 11 bases aligning to TRBD1. From germline, CDR1 is MNHEY and CDR2 SVGEGT. J lost 6 bases, V lost 1 base, and 2 bases had no gene match. The CDR3 is 15 residues long. The CDR3 protein is CASSYFGQGAQPQHF. CDR3 DNA sequence: TGTGCCAGCAGTTACTTCGGACAGGGGGCTCAGCCCCAGCATTTT.

This chain connects TRBV7-8 to TRBJ1-5; D is ambiguous. The CDR3 is 15 residues long. With 1 base removed from V and 3 bases from J, the gap between germline ends came to 10 bases. Germline V gene lookup returns CDR1 SGHVS and CDR2 FQNEAQ. The CDR3 loop reads CASSLERVPNQPQHF. CDR3 nucleotide sequence: TGTGCCAGCAGCTTAGAGAGAGTTCCCAATCAGCCCCAGCATTTT.

The genes are TRBV6-5 and TRBJ1-6, with 7 bases fitting TRBD1. Germline lookup yields CDR1 MNHEY and CDR2 SVGAGI. V gave up 3 bases and J gave up 6 bases; unmatched junction bases: 5. The length of the CDR3 is 15 residues. The CDR3 loop is CASSYMAGGNSPLHF. The CDR3 region has the DNA TGTGCCAGCAGTTATATGGCAGGGGGTAATTCACCCCTCCACTTT.

The chain has TRBV27 and TRBJ2-1, with D perhaps matching TRBD1 (7 bases). The V end was cut by 5 bases, the J end by 3 bases, with 20 bases between. This CDR3 has 17 amino acids. The germline gives CDR1 MNHEY, CDR2 SMNVEV (reference sequence). The CDR3 nucleotides read TGTGCCAGCAGTCGACAGGGTTTGACTAGTGTCTACAATGAGCAGTTCTTC. Translated, it gives CASSRQGLTSVYNEQFF.

The chain links TRBV6-6 to TRBJ1-1; perhaps TRBD1 as D (5 bases). Germline loops: CDR1 MNHNY, CDR2 SVGAGI (reference sequence). Between the trimmed V and J ends, which lost 8 bases and 1 base, there was a span of 8 bases. The CDR3 length is 12 residues. The CDR3 is CASAGGNTEAFF. In DNA form, the CDR3 reads TGTGCCAGCGCCGGGGGGAACACTGAAGCTTTCTTT.

The J gene is TRBJ1-2, the V gene TRBV5-6; 9 bases match TRBD1. The junction had 2 bases not matched to a gene; V was cut back by 3 bases and J by 5 bases. Germline loops: CDR1 SGHDT, CDR2 YYEEEE. This CDR3 contains 13 residues. The CDR3 spells CASSSGQGYGYTF. In nucleotides, the CDR3 is TGTGCCAGCAGCTCGGGACAGGGTTATGGCTACACCTTC. The whole variable domain, remainder taken from reference TRBV5-6 and TRBJ1-2, is DAGVTQSPTHLIKTRGQQVTLRCSPKSGHDTVSWYQQALGQGPQFIFQYYEEEERQRGNFPDRFSGHQFPNYSSELNVNALLLGDSALYLCASSSGQGYGYTFGSGTRLTVV.

This clone was detected only a few times. The chain recombines TRBV7-9 with TRBJ2-7; D not certain. CDR3 length: 12 residues. The germline V and J ends were trimmed by 5 bases and 7 bases, with 12 bases remaining between them. Per germline, CDR1 SEHNR and CDR2 FQNEAQ (reference sequence). The CDR3 region is CASSEVLTEQYF. DNA of the CDR3: TGTGCCAGCAGCGAGGTGCTCACGGAGCAGTACTTC. Supplemented by reference TRBV7-9 and TRBJ2-7, the full variable domain reads DTGVSQNPRHKITKRGQNVTFRCDPISEHNRLYWYRQTLGQGPEFLTYFQNEAQLEKSRLLSDRFSAERPKGSFSTLEIQRTEQGDSAMYLCASSEVLTEQYFGPGTRLTVT.

The V gene is TRBV11-3, the J gene TRBJ2-7, with TRBD1 as a possible D gene (6 bases). The germline V gene encodes CDR1 SGHNT and CDR2 YENEEA. V gave up 4 bases and J gave up 6 bases, with 19 bases separating them. The CDR3 has 15 amino acids. The CDR3 sequence is CASSSRVRGVCEQYF. The CDR3 bases are TGTGCCAGCAGCTCTCGTGTCAGGGGAGTGTGCGAGCAGTACTTC.

The chain couples TRBV12-3 or TRBV12-4 to TRBJ1-2; D gene uncertain. The CDR3 is 12 residues long. V shed 5 bases and J shed 8 bases, with 12 bases lying between them. CDR3 in DNA: TGTGCCAGCAGTCCCCGCTTCGGGGGCTACACCTTC. Translated: CASSPRFGGYTF.